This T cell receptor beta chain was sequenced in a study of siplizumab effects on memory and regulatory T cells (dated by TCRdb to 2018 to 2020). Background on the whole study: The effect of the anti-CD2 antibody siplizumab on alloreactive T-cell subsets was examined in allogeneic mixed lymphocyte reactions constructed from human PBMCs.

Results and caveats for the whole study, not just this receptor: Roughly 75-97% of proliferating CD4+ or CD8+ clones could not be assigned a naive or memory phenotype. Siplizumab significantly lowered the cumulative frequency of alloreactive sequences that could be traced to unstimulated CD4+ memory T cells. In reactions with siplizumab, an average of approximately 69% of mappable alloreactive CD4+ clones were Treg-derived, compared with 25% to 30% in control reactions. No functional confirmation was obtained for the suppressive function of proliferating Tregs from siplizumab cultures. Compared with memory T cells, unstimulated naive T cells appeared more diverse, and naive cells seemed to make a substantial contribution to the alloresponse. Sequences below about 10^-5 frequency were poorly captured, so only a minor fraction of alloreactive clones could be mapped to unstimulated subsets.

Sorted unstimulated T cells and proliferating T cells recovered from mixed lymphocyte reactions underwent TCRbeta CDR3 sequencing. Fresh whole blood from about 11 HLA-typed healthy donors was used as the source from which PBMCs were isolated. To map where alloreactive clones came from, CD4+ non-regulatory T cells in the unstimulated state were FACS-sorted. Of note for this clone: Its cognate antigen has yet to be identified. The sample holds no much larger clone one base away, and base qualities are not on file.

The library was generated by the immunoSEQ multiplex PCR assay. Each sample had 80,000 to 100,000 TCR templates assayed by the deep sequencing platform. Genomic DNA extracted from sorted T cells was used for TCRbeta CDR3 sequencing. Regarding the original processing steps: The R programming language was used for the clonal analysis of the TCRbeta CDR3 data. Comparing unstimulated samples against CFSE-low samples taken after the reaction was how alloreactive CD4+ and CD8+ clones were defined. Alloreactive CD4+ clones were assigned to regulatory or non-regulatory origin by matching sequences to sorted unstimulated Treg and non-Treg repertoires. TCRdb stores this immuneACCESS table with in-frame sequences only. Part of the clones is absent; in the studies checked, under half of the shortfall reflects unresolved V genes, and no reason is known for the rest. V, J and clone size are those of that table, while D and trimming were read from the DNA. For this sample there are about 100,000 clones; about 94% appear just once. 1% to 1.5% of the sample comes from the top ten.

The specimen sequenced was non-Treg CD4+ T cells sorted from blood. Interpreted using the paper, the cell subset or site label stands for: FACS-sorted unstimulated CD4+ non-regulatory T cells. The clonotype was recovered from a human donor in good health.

The nucleotides read TGTGCCAGCAGTTACGACAGAACCTACGAGCAGTACTTC. It encodes CASSYDRTYEQYF. The V and J segments used are TRBV6-6 and TRBJ2-7; TRBD1 is possibly the D segment (5 matching bases). CDR1 and CDR2 were assigned from the germline V gene (reference sequence) as MNHNY and SVGAGI. A distance of 7 bases separates the germline ends of V and J, which lose 2 bases and 2 bases respectively. Counted from cysteine to phenylalanine, this CDR3 has 13 amino acids. Here the CDR3 DNA is all that survives: 39 bases in frame from base 1.